One and the same sample provided the 10 T cell receptor beta chains below, sequenced in a study of blood T cell repertoires in COVID-19. Only in-frame clones appear in the TCRdb table, and some are missing; sequencing was by immunoSEQ multiplex PCR. The sample records 250,000 to 350,000 clones, roughly nine tenths being singletons. What was sequenced was peripheral blood. These receptors all come from a woman aged 45-59 years who had recovered from COVID-19.

This chain uses TRBV5-4 with TRBJ2-2; possible D gene TRBD1, 6 bases. The CDR3 sequence is 16 residues long. Trimming left V 4 bases short and J 0 bases short, with 13 bases between. Germline CDR1 and CDR2: SGHNT and YYREEE (reference sequence). CDR3 nucleotides: TGTGCCAGCAGCCGGAAGACAGGTTCGAACACCGGGGAGCTGTTTTTT. This codes for CASSRKTGSNTGELFF.

There are a few counts of this clone. The V and J genes are TRBV5-3 and TRBJ2-7; TRBD1 might be the D (5 bases). TRBV5-3 is designated an ORF whose function remains uncertain. This CDR3 has 13 amino acids. Deletions cut 3 bases from V and 5 bases from J, with 12 bases between. For the CDR3, the DNA is TGTGCCAGAAGCTACCAGGGATCCCACGAGCAGTACTTC. Protein sequence: CARSYQGSHEQYF.

V and J are TRBV19 and TRBJ2-7; 7 bases align to TRBD1. The junction had 4 bases not matched to a gene; V was cut back by 9 bases and J by 2 bases. CDR3 length: 12 residues. Per germline, CDR1 LNHDA and CDR2 SQIVND (reference sequence). The CDR3 is CASRDRTYEQYF. The DNA for the CDR3 is TGTGCCAGCCGGGACAGAACCTACGAGCAGTACTTC. The full variable domain, its missing parts supplied by reference TRBV19 and TRBJ2-7, is DGGITQSPKYLFRKEGQNVTLSCEQNLNHDAMYWYRQDPGQGLRLIYYSQIVNDFQKGDIAEGYSVSREKKESFPLTVTSAQKNPTAFYLCASRDRTYEQYFGPGTRLTVT.

The genes are TRBV18 and TRBJ2-7; 13 bases are a match to TRBD2. Unmatched junction bases numbered 7, after V lost 2 bases and J lost 3 bases. Germline CDR1 reads KGHSH; CDR2 reads LQKENI. This CDR3 is built from 17 residues. The CDR3 DNA follows: TGTGCCAGCTCACCAGTAACTAGCGGGAGGGCCTTCTACGAGCAGTACTTC. Protein sequence: CASSPVTSGRAFYEQYF.

The chain combines TRBV28 with TRBJ1-2, with D unclear. In germline, CDR1 is MDHEN, CDR2 SYDVKM. The CDR3 is 15 amino acids. V lost 6 bases, J lost 9 bases, and 23 bases lay in between. CDR3 in amino acids: CASSSPTPGGNSYTF. CDR3 DNA: TGTGCCAGCAGCTCCCCAACCCCCGGAGGGAACAGCTACACCTTC.

The chain has TRBV9 and TRBJ2-1; 7 bases match TRBD2. Germline loops: CDR1 SGDLS, CDR2 YYNGEE. Unmatched junction bases numbered 10, after V lost 7 bases and J lost 3 bases. This CDR3 is built from 15 residues. The CDR3: CASSGLSGFYNEQFF. Here the CDR3 DNA reads TGTGCCAGCTCCGGGCTTAGCGGGTTCTACAATGAGCAGTTCTTC. Full variable domain (missing parts from reference TRBV9 and TRBJ2-1): DSGVTQTPKHLITATGQRVTLRCSPRSGDLSVYWYQQSLDQGLQFLIQYYNGEERAKGNILERFSAQQFPDLHSELNLSSLELGDSALYFCASSGLSGFYNEQFFGPGTRLTVL.

Comment on this clone: Other DNA sequences in the same sample also yield this CDR3. V usage is TRBV7-2 and J usage is TRBJ2-7, with D possibly matching TRBD2 (6 bases). The CDR3 length is 15 residues. The V and J ends lost 1 base and 2 bases respectively, with 12 bases between them. Germline V gene lookup returns CDR1 SGHTA and CDR2 FQGNSA. As DNA, the CDR3 is TGTGCCAGCAGCTTAGAACTAGCCACTACCTACGAGCAGTACTTC. Its protein is CASSLELATTYEQYF.

The chain has TRBV19 and TRBJ2-6; D not resolved. The V gene's germline CDR1 is LNHDA and CDR2 SQIVND (reference sequence). Trimming cost V 5 bases and J 0 bases, with 5 bases left between them. The CDR3 is 14 amino acids. Written as DNA, the CDR3 is TGTGCCAGTAGTTCCCTCTCTGGGGCCAACGTCCTGACTTTC. As protein: CASSSLSGANVLTF.

The chain combines TRBV5-1 with TRBJ2-1; 9 nucleotides agree with TRBD2. The CDR3 consists of 14 residues. Germline loops: CDR1 SGHRS, CDR2 YFSETQ. The ends lost 7 bases at V and 4 bases at J; junction bases unmatched: 6. CDR3 region: CASGQGLAYNEQFF. DNA for the CDR3: TGCGCCAGCGGTCAGGGACTAGCTTACAATGAGCAGTTCTTC.

This chain's CDR3 is CASSLWSAGELFF. CDR3 in DNA: TGTGCCAGCAGCTTATGGAGCGCCGGGGAGCTGTTTTTT. The V and J genes are TRBV7-3 and TRBJ2-2; D call uncertain. The CDR3 has 13 amino acids. Trimming cost V 2 bases and J 6 bases, with 7 bases left between them. Germline lookup yields CDR1 SGHTA and CDR2 FQGTGA.